This T cell receptor beta chain was sequenced in a study of cytomegalovirus exposure and HLA in healthy donors. Germline CDR1 reads SGHTA; CDR2 reads FQGNSA. The V and J ends lost 4 bases and 6 bases, in that order; junction bases with no gene match: 5. The CDR3 runs 14 residues. Primers included in the PCR were 60 Vbeta and 13 Jbeta primers. The data were produced by immunoSEQ multiplex PCR, yet TCRdb's version contains in-frame clones alone and is incomplete. The repertoire consists of about 200,000 clones, with about 78% occurring once and the leading ten covering 3.8%. The rearrangement joins TRBV7-2 to TRBJ1-5, with 8 bases that match TRBD1. Sequencing was carried out using PBMCs. This TCR derives from a male donor in good health and CMV-seronegative. CDR3 nucleotides: TGTGCCAGCAGCTCCACAGGGGGTACTCAGCCCCAGCATTTT. This encodes CASSSTGGTQPQHF.